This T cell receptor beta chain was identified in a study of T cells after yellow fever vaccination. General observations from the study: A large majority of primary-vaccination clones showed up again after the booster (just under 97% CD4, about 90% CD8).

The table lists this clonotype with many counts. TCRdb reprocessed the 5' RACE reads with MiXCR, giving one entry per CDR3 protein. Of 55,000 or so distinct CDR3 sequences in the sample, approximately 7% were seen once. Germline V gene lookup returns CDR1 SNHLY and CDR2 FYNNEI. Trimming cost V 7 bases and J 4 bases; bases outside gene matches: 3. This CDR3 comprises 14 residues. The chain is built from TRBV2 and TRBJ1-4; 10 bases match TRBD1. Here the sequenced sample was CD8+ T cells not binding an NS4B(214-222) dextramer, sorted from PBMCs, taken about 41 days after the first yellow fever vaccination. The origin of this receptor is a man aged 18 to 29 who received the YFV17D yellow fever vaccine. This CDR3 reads CASIGTGDNEKLFF. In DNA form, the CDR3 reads TGTGCCAGCATCGGGACAGGGGATAATGAAAAACTGTTTTTT.